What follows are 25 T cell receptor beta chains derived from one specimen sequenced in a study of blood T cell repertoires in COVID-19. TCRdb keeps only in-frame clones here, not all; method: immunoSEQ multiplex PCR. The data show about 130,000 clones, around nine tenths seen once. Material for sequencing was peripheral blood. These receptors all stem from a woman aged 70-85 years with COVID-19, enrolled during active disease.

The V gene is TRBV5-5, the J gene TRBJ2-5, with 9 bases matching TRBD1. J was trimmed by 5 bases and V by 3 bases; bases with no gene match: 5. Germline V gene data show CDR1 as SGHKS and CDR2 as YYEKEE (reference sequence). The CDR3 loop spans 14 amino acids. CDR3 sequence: CASSSGQGEETQYF. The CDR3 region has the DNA TGTGCCAGCAGCTCGGGACAGGGCGAGGAGACCCAGTACTTC.

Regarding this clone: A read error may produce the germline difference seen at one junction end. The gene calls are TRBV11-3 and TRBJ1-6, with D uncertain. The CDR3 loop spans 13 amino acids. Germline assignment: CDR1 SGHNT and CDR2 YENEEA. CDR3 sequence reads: CAGSWGGNSPLHF. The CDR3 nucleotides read TGTGCCGGCAGCTGGGGAGGGAATTCACCCCTCCACTTT.

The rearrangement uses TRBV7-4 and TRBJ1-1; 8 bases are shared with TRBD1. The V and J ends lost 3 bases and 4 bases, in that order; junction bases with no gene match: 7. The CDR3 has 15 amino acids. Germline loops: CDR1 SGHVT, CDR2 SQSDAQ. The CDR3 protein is CASSLDRVSGTEAFF. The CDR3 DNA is TGTGCCAGCAGCTTGGACAGGGTCTCGGGCACTGAAGCTTTCTTT.

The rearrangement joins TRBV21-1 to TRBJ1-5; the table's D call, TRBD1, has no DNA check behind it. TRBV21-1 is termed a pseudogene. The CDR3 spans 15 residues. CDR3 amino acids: CASAGFAGANQPQHF. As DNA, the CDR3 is TGTGCCAGCGCCGGGTTCGCAGGGGCCAATCAGCCCCAGCATTTT.

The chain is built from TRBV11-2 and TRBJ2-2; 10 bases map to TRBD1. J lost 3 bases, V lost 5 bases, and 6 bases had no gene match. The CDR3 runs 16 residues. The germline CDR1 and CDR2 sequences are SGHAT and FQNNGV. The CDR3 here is CASSPRQGAYTGELFF. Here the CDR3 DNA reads TGTGCCAGCAGCCCTAGACAGGGGGCGTACACCGGGGAGCTGTTTTTT.

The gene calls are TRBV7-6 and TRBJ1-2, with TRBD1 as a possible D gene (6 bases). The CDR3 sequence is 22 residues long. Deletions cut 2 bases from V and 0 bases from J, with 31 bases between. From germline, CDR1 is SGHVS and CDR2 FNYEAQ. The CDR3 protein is CASSLSGSSRFGWDTANYGYTF. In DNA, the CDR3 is TGTGCCAGCAGCTTAAGCGGGAGTTCAAGATTTGGTTGGGACACGGCTAACTATGGCTACACCTTC.

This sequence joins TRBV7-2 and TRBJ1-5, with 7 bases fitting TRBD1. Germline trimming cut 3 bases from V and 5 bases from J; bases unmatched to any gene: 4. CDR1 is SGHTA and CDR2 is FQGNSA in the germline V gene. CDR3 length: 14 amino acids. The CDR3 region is CASSFHRGDQPQHF. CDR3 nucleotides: TGTGCCAGCAGCTTTCACAGGGGAGATCAGCCCCAGCATTTT.

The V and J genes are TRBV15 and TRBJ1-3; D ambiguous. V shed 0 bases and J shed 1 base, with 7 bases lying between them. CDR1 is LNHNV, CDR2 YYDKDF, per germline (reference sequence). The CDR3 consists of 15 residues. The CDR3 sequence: CATSRDDGSGNTIYF. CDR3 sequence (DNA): TGTGCCACCAGCAGAGATGACGGGTCTGGAAACACCATATATTTT.

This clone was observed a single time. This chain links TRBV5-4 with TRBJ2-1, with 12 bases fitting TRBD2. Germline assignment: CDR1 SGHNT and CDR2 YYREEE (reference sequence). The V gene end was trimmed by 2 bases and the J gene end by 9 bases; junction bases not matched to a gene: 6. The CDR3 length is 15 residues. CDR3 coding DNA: TGTGCCAGCAGCTTATTCGCTAGCGGGGGGGGTGAGCAGTTCTTC. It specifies CASSLFASGGGEQFF.

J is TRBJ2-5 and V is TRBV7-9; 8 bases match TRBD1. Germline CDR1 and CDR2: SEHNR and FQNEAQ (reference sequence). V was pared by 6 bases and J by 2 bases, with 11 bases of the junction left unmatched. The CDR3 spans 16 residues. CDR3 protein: CASSSGQGYGQETQYF. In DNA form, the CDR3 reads TGTGCCAGCAGTTCCGGACAGGGTTATGGACAAGAGACCCAGTACTTC.

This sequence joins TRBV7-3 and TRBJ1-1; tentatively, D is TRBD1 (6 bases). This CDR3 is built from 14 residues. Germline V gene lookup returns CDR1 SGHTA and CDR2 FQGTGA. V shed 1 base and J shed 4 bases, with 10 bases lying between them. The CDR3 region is CASSLRGQGTEAFF. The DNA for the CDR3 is TGTGCCAGCAGCTTAAGGGGGCAGGGCACTGAAGCTTTCTTT.

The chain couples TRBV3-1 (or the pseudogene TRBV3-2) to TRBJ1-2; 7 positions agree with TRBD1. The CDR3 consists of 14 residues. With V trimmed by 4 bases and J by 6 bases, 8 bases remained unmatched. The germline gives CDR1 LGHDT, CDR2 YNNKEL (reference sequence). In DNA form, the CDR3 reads TGTGCCAGCAGCCCGGGACAGAGGCTTCATGGCTACACCTTC. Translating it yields CASSPGQRLHGYTF.

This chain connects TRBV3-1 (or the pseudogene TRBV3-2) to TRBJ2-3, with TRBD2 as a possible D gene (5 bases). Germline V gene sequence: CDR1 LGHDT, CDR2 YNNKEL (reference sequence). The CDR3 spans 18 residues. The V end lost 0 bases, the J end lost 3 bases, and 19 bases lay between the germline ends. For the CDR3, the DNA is TGTGCCAGCAGCCAAGAGTATCCGACTACCCCGACTACAGATACGCAGTATTTT. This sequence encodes CASSQEYPTTPTTDTQYF.

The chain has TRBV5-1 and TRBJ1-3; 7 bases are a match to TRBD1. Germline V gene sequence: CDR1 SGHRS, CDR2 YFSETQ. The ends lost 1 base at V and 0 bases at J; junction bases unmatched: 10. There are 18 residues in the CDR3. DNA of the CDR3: TGCGCCAGCAGCTTGAACAGGGGACCCGGGACCTCTGGAAACACCATATATTTT. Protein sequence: CASSLNRGPGTSGNTIYF.

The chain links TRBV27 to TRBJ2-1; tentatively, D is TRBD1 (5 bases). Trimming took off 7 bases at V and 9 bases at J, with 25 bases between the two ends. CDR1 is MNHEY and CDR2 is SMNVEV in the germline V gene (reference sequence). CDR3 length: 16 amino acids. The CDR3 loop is CASTPAPVGVPSEQFF. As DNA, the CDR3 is TGTGCCAGCACCCCTGCACCAGTAGGGGTTCCAAGTGAGCAGTTCTTC.

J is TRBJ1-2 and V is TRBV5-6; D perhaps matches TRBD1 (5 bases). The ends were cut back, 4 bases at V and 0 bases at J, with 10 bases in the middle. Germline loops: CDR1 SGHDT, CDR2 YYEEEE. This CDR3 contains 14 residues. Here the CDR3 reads CASSPQTANYGYTF. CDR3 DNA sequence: TGTGCCAGCAGCCCGCAGACAGCTAACTATGGCTACACCTTC.

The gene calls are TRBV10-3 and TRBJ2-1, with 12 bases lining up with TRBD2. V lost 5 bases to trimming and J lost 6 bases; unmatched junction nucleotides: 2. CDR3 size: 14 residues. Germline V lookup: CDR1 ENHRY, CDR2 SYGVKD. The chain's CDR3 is CAISRGLAGNEQFF. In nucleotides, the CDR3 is TGTGCCATCAGTCGGGGACTAGCGGGCAATGAGCAGTTCTTC.

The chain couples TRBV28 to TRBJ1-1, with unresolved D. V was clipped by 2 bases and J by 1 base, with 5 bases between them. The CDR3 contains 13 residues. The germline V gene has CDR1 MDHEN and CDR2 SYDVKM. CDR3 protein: CASSLAENTEAFF. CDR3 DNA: TGTGCCAGCAGTTTAGCAGAGAACACTGAAGCTTTCTTT. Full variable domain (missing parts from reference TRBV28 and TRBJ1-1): DVKVTQSSRYLVKRTGEKVFLECVQDMDHENMFWYRQDPGLGLRLIYFSYDVKMKEKGDIPEGYSVSREKKERFSLILESASTNQTSMYLCASSLAENTEAFFGQGTRLTVV.

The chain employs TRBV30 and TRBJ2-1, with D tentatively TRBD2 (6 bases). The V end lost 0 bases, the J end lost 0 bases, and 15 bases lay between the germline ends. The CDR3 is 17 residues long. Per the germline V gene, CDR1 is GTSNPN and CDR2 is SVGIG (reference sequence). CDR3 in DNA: TGTGCCTGGAGTGTACATTCCGGGAGCTACTCCTACAATGAGCAGTTCTTC. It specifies CAWSVHSGSYSYNEQFF.

Here the CDR3 reads CASSRGGIDTEAFF. The CDR3 coding sequence is TGTGCCAGCAGCCGTGGGGGGATAGACACTGAAGCTTTCTTT. The chain couples TRBV11-2 to TRBJ1-1; weak D call: TRBD1 (5 bases). This CDR3 is built from 14 residues. V was cut by 5 bases and J by 3 bases, with 13 bases left in between. Germline V gene data show CDR1 as SGHAT and CDR2 as FQNNGV.

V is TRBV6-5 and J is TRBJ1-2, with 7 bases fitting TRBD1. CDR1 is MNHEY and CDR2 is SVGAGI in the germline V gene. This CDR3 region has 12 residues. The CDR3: CAPRGQGEGYTF. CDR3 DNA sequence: TGTGCACCTAGGGGGCAGGGGGAAGGCTACACCTTC.

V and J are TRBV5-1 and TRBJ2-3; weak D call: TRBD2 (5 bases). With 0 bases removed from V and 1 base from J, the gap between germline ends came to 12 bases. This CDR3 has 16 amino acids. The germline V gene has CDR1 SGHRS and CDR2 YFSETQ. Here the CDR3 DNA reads TGCGCCAGCAGCTTGGTTGCGGGCCAGGGCACAGATACGCAGTATTTT. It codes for CASSLVAGQGTDTQYF.

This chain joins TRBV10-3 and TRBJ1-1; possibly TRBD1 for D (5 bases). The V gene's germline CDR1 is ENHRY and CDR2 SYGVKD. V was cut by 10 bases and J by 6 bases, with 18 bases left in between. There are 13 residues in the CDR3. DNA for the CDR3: TGTGCCACTAAGAACAGGAATTCCCCTGAAGCTTTCTTT. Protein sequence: CATKNRNSPEAFF.

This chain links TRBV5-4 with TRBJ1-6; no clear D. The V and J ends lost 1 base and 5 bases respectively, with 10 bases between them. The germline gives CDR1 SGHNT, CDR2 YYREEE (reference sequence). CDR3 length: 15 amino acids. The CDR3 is CASSLPGSDNSPLHF. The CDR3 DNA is TGTGCCAGCAGCTTGCCGGGATCGGATAATTCACCCCTCCACTTT.

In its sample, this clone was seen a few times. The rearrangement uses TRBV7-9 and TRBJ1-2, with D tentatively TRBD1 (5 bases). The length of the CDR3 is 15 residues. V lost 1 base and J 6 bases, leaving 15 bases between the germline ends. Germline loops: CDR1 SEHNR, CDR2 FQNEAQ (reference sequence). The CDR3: CASSLGGGMTDGYTF. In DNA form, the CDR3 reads TGTGCCAGCAGCTTAGGTGGGGGGATGACGGATGGCTACACCTTC.